The rows below give T cell receptor beta chains drawn from one sample of a study of T-cell reconstitution after alpha-beta-depleted transplantation in children. TCRdb reprocessed the PCR reads via MiXCR and lists one record per CDR3 protein. The sample includes approximately 630,000 distinct CDR3 sequences, around 13% of them seen just once. Sequencing was performed on PBMCs, taken before TCRalphabeta/CD19-depleted stem cell transplant. The receptors stem from a girl between 2 and 10 years old with congenital amegakaryocytic thrombocytopenia, due to receive a stem cell transplant. The CDR3 runs from the conserved cysteine through the conserved F or W. Each record gives: D gene, clone size, V gene, J gene, CDR3 length, CDR3 protein, CDR3 DNA. D genes are given only for firm matches. Part of the rows lack a size; the others show once, few, many or a class for expanded clones.

-	-	TRBV7-6	TRBJ1-2	21	CASSSDPTSRRQGFPNYGYTF	TGTGCCAGCAGCTCTGATCCGACATCACGGCGTCAGGGGTTTCCTAACTATGGCTACACCTTC
TRBD1	many	TRBV6-1	TRBJ1-5	13	CASSLGQGQPQHF	TGTGCCAGCAGCCTTGGACAGGGTCAGCCCCAGCATTTT
-	few	TRBV5-1	TRBJ2-1	14	CASSKEGGYNEQFF	TGCGCCAGCAGCAAAGAAGGGGGCTACAATGAGCAGTTCTTC
-	few	TRBV4-1	TRBJ1-5	18	CASSQIPSGDYSNQPQHF	TGCGCCAGCAGCCAAATTCCTTCGGGGGACTATAGCAATCAGCCCCAGCATTTT
-	many	TRBV5-4	TRBJ2-1	14	CASRRTLTDDEQFF	TGTGCCAGCCGTAGGACCCTGACGGACGATGAGCAGTTCTTC
-	many	TRBV5-1	TRBJ1-1	15	CASSLSSGRGTEAFF	TGCGCCAGCAGCTTGTCGTCAGGGAGAGGGACTGAAGCTTTCTTT
TRBD2	few	TRBV20-1	TRBJ2-1	16	CSASLWGGRNYNEQFF	TGCAGTGCTAGTCTCTGGGGCGGGAGGAACTACAATGAGCAGTTCTTC
-	few	TRBV27	TRBJ2-1	13	CASSHYRDNEQFF	TGTGCCAGCAGCCACTACAGGGACAATGAGCAGTTCTTC
TRBD2	few	TRBV19	TRBJ2-3	16	CASSIYRTSGTDTQYF	TGTGCCAGTAGTATCTACCGGACTAGCGGCACAGATACGCAGTATTTT
TRBD2	few	TRBV5-6	TRBJ2-1	15	CASSWGLAGLNEQFF	TGTGCCAGCAGCTGGGGACTAGCGGGACTGAATGAGCAGTTCTTC
TRBD2	few	TRBV20-1	TRBJ2-1	16	CSGISGRQSAFNEQFF	TGCAGTGGAATTAGCGGGAGGCAATCCGCCTTCAATGAGCAGTTCTTC
TRBD1	many	TRBV12-3/TRBV12-4	TRBJ1-6	14	CASRPTGSNSPLHF	TGTGCCAGCAGACCGACAGGGAGCAATTCACCCCTCCACTTT
-	few	TRBV11-1	TRBJ2-3	18	CASSLIRLRVGSTDTQYF	TGTGCCAGCAGCTTAATTCGCCTTCGTGTCGGTTCCACAGATACGCAGTATTTT
-	-	TRBV5-1	TRBJ2-7	14	CASRRAAPQDEQYF	TGCGCCAGCAGACGGGCCGCACCTCAAGACGAGCAGTACTTC
-	few	TRBV12-3/TRBV12-4	TRBJ2-5	12	CASSELLETQYF	TGTGCCAGCAGCGAGTTACTGGAGACCCAGTACTTC
-	-	TRBV20-1	TRBJ2-2	14	CSAIGRGNTGELFF	TGCAGTGCTATCGGGCGGGGAAACACCGGGGAGCTGTTTTTT
TRBD1	-	TRBV28	TRBJ1-2	12	CASSRNQGQGAF	TGTGCCAGCAGCCGGAATCAAGGACAGGGAGCCTTC
-	-	TRBV18	TRBJ2-1	13	CASSPPGLNEQFF	TGTGCCAGCTCACCACCGGGACTCAATGAGCAGTTCTTC
-	-	TRBV12-3/TRBV12-4	TRBJ2-7	14	CASSLWAETYEQYF	TGTGCCAGCAGCCTTTGGGCAGAGACCTACGAGCAGTACTTC
TRBD1	few	TRBV20-1	TRBJ2-1	13	CSARRQGSNEQFF	TGCAGTGCTAGACGACAGGGTAGCAATGAGCAGTTCTTC
TRBD1	-	TRBV20-1	TRBJ1-1	13	CSAIETGSTEAFF	TGCAGTGCTATAGAGACAGGGTCCACTGAAGCTTTCTTT
-	few	TRBV5-1	TRBJ2-1	16	CASSPNTGTYPSEQFF	TGCGCCAGCAGCCCAAACACCGGGACCTACCCGAGTGAGCAGTTCTTC
-	-	TRBV12-3/TRBV12-4	TRBJ1-2	13	CASSQRESYGYTF	TGTGCCAGCAGTCAAAGGGAAAGCTATGGCTACACCTTC
-	-	TRBV2	TRBJ2-4	14	CASSEVTRVNIQYF	TGTGCCAGCAGTGAAGTCACTAGAGTTAACATTCAGTACTTC
-	many	TRBV20-1	TRBJ2-3	13	CSARDLRPDTQYF	TGCAGTGCTAGAGATTTGCGTCCAGATACGCAGTATTTT
TRBD2	many	TRBV28	TRBJ2-1	15	CAIRGTSGNYNEQFF	TGTGCCATCCGAGGGACTAGCGGGAACTACAATGAGCAGTTCTTC
-	many	TRBV29-1	TRBJ1-1	14	CSVEDPTRQNEAFF	TGCAGCGTTGAAGATCCTACCAGGCAGAATGAAGCTTTCTTT
-	-	TRBV5-4	TRBJ2-5	14	CASSLEVTQETQYF	TGTGCCAGCAGCTTGGAAGTCACACAAGAGACCCAGTACTTC
-	-	TRBV29-1	TRBJ1-4	12	CSVEDLGEQLFF	TGCAGCGTTGAAGATCTAGGCGAGCAACTGTTTTTT
-	-	TRBV29-1	TRBJ2-3	12	CSVGWGTDTQYF	TGCAGCGTCGGATGGGGCACAGATACGCAGTATTTT
-	many	TRBV5-1	TRBJ2-1	14	CASSLVVTSNEQFF	TGCGCCAGCAGCTTGGTAGTGACTAGCAATGAGCAGTTCTTC
-	few	TRBV20-1	TRBJ2-3	16	CSAREGGYVVRDTQYF	TGCAGTGCTAGAGAAGGGGGATATGTAGTTCGGGATACGCAGTATTTT
TRBD2	-	TRBV12-3/TRBV12-4	TRBJ2-3	17	CASSRIVAGGRTDTQYF	TGTGCCAGCAGCCGAATAGTAGCGGGAGGACGCACAGATACGCAGTATTTT
-	many	TRBV5-1	TRBJ2-1	15	CASSPPGHLRDEQFF	TGCGCCAGCAGCCCGCCCGGTCATCTCAGGGATGAGCAGTTCTTC
-	-	TRBV20-1	TRBJ2-5	14	CSVPPKVVRETQYF	TGCAGTGTTCCGCCAAAAGTAGTTCGAGAGACCCAGTACTTC
-	many	TRBV5-1	TRBJ1-1	15	CASSPPPGTNTEAFF	TGCGCCAGCAGCCCCCCCCCAGGGACGAACACTGAAGCTTTCTTT
TRBD2	few	TRBV7-9	TRBJ2-1	15	CASSVTSGGYNEQFF	TGTGCCAGCAGCGTAACTAGCGGGGGCTACAATGAGCAGTTCTTC
TRBD2	many	TRBV20-1	TRBJ2-1	16	CSASNGLAGAKNEQFF	TGCAGTGCTTCTAACGGACTAGCGGGAGCCAAGAATGAGCAGTTCTTC
TRBD1	few	TRBV7-6	TRBJ2-1	18	CASSPITGNRGHYNEQFF	TGTGCCAGCAGCCCCATTACGGGGAACAGGGGCCACTACAATGAGCAGTTCTTC
TRBD2	few	TRBV20-1	TRBJ2-7	14	CSVEGGGSSYEQYF	TGCAGTGTTGAGGGTGGCGGGAGCTCCTACGAGCAGTACTTC
-	many	TRBV6-1	TRBJ2-7	12	CASNPGIYEQYF	TGTGCCAGCAATCCAGGGATCTACGAGCAGTACTTC
TRBD2	-	TRBV10-1	TRBJ2-7	18	CASSAHDLSGSAPYEQYF	TGCGCCAGCAGTGCACACGACTTGAGCGGGAGTGCCCCCTACGAGCAGTACTTC
-	-	TRBV7-9	TRBJ2-7	16	CASSLLLGTLHYEQYF	TGTGCCAGCAGCTTATTATTAGGGACACTCCATTACGAGCAGTACTTC
TRBD1	-	TRBV5-1	TRBJ2-7	17	CASSLGTTTGDIYEQYF	TGCGCCAGCAGCTTGGGAACCACGACAGGGGATATCTACGAGCAGTACTTC
TRBD2	-	TRBV20-1	TRBJ2-3	15	CSASQLAGDTDTQYF	TGCAGTGCTAGTCAGCTAGCGGGAGACACAGATACGCAGTATTTT
TRBD1	few	TRBV6-6	TRBJ2-7	12	CASSGQGTEQYF	TGTGCCAGCAGTGGACAGGGGACCGAGCAGTACTTC
-	-	TRBV20-1	TRBJ1-1	13	CSALQVMNTEAFF	TGCAGTGCTCTGCAGGTTATGAACACTGAAGCTTTCTTT
TRBD2	few	TRBV10-3	TRBJ2-5	13	CAISEGLAETQYF	TGTGCCATCAGTGAGGGACTAGCAGAGACCCAGTACTTC
-	many	TRBV12-3/TRBV12-4	TRBJ2-2	16	CASSRPYGRRFGELFF	TGTGCCAGCAGTAGGCCCTACGGTAGAAGATTCGGGGAGCTGTTTTTT
TRBD2	few	TRBV20-1	TRBJ2-7	11	CSAASGYEQYF	TGCAGTGCTGCTAGCGGCTACGAGCAGTACTTC
-	many	TRBV10-3	TRBJ2-6	13	CAISPIGANVLTF	TGTGCCATCAGCCCCATCGGCGCCAACGTCCTGACTTTC
TRBD2	many	TRBV15	TRBJ2-5	19	CATSGRTSGDPTLQETQYF	TGTGCCACCAGCGGGAGGACTAGCGGGGACCCAACCCTCCAAGAGACCCAGTACTTC
TRBD1	few	TRBV12-3/TRBV12-4	TRBJ2-7	15	CASSLADRGSYEQYF	TGTGCCAGCAGTTTGGCTGACAGGGGGTCCTACGAGCAGTACTTC
TRBD2	-	TRBV27	TRBJ2-3	16	CASSLLLAGGTDTQYF	TGTGCCAGCAGCCTCCTACTAGCGGGGGGCACAGATACGCAGTATTTT
-	many	TRBV20-1	TRBJ2-1	11	CSAPVGEEQFF	TGCAGTGCCCCTGTTGGGGAGGAGCAGTTCTTC
TRBD1	-	TRBV27	TRBJ1-1	15	CASSLVQGGRAEAFF	TGTGCCAGCAGTTTGGTACAGGGGGGTAGGGCTGAAGCTTTCTTT
-	many	TRBV20-1	TRBJ2-7	14	CSCLSSDISYEQYF	TGCAGTTGCCTTTCTAGCGATATCTCCTACGAGCAGTACTTC